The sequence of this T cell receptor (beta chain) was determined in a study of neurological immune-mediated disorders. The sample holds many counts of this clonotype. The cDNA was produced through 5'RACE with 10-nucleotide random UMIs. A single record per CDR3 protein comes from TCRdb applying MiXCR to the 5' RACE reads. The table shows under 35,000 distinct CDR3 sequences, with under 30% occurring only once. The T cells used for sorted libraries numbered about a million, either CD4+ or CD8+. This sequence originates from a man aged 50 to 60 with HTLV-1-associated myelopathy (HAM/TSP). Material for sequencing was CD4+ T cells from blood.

Here the CDR3 reads CASSSHPGETQYF. As DNA, the CDR3 is TGTGCCAGCAGTTCTCACCCTGGGGAGACCCAGTACTTC. The chain uses TRBV12-3 or TRBV12-4 and TRBJ2-5, with no clear D. The CDR3 has 13 amino acids. V was clipped by 4 bases and J by 5 bases, with 11 bases between them.